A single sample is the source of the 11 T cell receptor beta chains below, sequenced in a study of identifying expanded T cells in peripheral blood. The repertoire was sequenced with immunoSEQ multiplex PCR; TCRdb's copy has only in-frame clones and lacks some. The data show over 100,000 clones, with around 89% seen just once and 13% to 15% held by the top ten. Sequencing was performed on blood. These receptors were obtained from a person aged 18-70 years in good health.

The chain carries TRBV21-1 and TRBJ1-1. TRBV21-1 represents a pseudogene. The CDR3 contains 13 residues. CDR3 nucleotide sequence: TGTGCCAGCAGCAAAGGGAGTACCACTGAAGCTTTCTTT. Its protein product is CASSKGSTTEAFF.

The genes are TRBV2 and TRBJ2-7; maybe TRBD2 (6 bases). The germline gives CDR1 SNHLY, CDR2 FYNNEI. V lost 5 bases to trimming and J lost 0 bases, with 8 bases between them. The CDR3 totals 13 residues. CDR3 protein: CASSRDFSYEQYF. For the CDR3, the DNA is TGTGCCAGCAGTAGGGACTTCTCCTACGAGCAGTACTTC.

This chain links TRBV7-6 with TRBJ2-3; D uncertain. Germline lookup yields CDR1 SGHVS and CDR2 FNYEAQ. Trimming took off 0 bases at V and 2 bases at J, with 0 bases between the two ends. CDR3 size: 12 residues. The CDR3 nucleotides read TGTGCCAGCAGCTTAGCCACAGATACGCAGTATTTT. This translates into CASSLATDTQYF.

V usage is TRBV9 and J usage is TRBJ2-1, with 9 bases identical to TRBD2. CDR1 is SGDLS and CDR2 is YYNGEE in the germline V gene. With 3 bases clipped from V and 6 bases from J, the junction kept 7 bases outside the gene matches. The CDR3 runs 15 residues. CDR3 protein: CASSARLAAVNEQFF. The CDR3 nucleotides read TGTGCCAGCAGCGCCCGACTAGCGGCCGTCAATGAGCAGTTCTTC.

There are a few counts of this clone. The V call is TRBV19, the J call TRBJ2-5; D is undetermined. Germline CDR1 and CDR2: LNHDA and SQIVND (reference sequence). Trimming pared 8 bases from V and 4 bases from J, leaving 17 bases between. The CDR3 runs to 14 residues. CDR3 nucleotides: TGTGCCAGTGGACCGGTCCCTTCGGGAGAGACCCAGTACTTC. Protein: CASGPVPSGETQYF. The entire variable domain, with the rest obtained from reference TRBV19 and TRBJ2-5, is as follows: DGGITQSPKYLFRKEGQNVTLSCEQNLNHDAMYWYRQDPGQGLRLIYYSQIVNDFQKGDIAEGYSVSREKKESFPLTVTSAQKNPTAFYLCASGPVPSGETQYFGPGTRLLVL.

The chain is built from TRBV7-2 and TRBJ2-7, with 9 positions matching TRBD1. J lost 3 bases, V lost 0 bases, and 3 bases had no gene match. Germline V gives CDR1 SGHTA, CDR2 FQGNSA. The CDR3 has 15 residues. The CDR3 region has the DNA TGTGCCAGCAGCTTAGCACCGGGACAGGGCTACGAGCAGTACTTC. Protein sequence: CASSLAPGQGYEQYF. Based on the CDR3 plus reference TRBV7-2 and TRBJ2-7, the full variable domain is GAGVSQSPSNKVTEKGKDVELRCDPISGHTALYWYRQSLGQGLEFLIYFQGNSAPDKSGLPSDRFSAERTGGSVSTLTIQRTQQEDSAVYLCASSLAPGQGYEQYFGPGTRLTVT.

The CDR3, as DNA: TGTGCCAGCTCACTACTGAATCAAGAGACCCAGTACTTC. Translated, it gives CASSLLNQETQYF. The rearrangement links TRBV18 to TRBJ2-5; D is unclear. V was shortened by 4 bases and J by 2 bases, with 8 bases between the two germline ends. CDR1 is KGHSH and CDR2 is LQKENI in the germline V gene. The CDR3 sequence is 13 residues long.

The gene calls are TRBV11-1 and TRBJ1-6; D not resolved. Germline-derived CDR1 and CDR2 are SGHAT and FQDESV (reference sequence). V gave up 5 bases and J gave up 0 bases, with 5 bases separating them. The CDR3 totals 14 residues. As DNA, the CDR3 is TGTGCCAGCAGCCCGAGCTCCTATAATTCACCCCTCCACTTT. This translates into CASSPSSYNSPLHF.

The CDR3 reads CASSYIDFQASPLHF. In DNA form, the CDR3 reads TGTGCCAGCAGTTACATCGACTTTCAGGCTTCACCCCTCCACTTT. The chain uses TRBV6-6 and TRBJ1-6; D not resolved. Deletions cut 2 bases from V and 9 bases from J, with 14 bases between. CDR3 size: 15 residues. CDR1 is MNHNY, CDR2 SVGAGI, per germline (reference sequence).

The CDR3 sequence is CASRYEGQNYGYTF. DNA of the CDR3: TGTGCCAGCAGGTACGAGGGACAGAACTATGGCTACACCTTC. This chain links TRBV7-9 with TRBJ1-2, with 7 bases fitting TRBD1. Germline V gene lookup returns CDR1 SEHNR and CDR2 FQNEAQ (reference sequence). This CDR3 region has 14 residues. Unmatched junction bases numbered 6, after V lost 6 bases and J lost 2 bases. Variable domain in full (rest from reference TRBV7-9 and TRBJ1-2): DTGVSQNPRHKITKRGQNVTFRCDPISEHNRLYWYRQTLGQGPEFLTYFQNEAQLEKSRLLSDRFSAERPKGSFSTLEIQRTEQGDSAMYLCASRYEGQNYGYTFGSGTRLTVV.

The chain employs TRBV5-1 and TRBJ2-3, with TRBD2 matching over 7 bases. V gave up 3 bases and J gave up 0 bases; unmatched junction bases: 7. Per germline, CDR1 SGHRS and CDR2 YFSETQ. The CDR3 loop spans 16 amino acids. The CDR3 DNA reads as TGCGCCAGCAGCTATGCTAGCGGAGCTAGCACAGATACGCAGTATTTT. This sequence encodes CASSYASGASTDTQYF. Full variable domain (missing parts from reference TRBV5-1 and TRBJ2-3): KAGVTQTPRYLIKTRGQQVTLSCSPISGHRSVSWYQQTPGQGLQFLFEYFSETQRNKGNFPGRFSGRQFSNSRSEMNVSTLELGDSALYLCASSYASGASTDTQYFGPGTRLTVL.